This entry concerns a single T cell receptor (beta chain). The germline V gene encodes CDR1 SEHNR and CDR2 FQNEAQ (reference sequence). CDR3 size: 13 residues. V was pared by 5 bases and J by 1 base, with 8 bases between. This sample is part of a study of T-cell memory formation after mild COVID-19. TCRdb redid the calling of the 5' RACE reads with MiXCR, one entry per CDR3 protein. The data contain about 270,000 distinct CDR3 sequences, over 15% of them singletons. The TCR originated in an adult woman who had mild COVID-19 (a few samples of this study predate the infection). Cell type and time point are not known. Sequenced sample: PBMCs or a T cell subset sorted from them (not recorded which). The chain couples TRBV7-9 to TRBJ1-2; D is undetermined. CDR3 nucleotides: TGTGCCAGCAGCCGTCCCGTTAACTATGGCTACACCTTC. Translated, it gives CASSRPVNYGYTF.